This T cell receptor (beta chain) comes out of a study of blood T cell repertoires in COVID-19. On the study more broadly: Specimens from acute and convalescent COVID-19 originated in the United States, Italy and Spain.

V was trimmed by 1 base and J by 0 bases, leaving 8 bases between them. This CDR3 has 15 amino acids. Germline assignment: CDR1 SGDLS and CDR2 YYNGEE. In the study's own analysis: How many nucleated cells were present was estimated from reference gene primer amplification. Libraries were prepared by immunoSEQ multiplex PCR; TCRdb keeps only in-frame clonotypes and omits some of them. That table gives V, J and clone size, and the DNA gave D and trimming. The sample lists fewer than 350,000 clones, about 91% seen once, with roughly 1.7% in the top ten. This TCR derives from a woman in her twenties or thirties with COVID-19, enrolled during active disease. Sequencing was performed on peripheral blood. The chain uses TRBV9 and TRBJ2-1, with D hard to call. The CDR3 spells CASSVLGDSYNEQFF. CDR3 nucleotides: TGTGCCAGCAGCGTACTAGGCGACTCCTACAATGAGCAGTTCTTC.